One and the same sample provided the 3 T cell receptor beta chains below, sequenced in a study of blood T cell repertoires in COVID-19. The table came from immunoSEQ multiplex PCR; TCRdb's copy has only in-frame clones and leaves some out. The sample has tens of thousands of clones, around nine tenths seen once; the top ten hold roughly 12%. Sequenced input: peripheral blood. The receptors derive from a man aged 65 to 79 with active or convalescent COVID-19.

The chain couples TRBV7-9 to TRBJ1-2; perhaps TRBD1 as D (5 bases). V shed 4 bases and J shed 1 base, with 19 bases lying between them. The CDR3 covers 17 residues. The germline V gene has CDR1 SEHNR and CDR2 FQNEAQ (reference sequence). The CDR3 DNA reads TGTGCCAGCAGCTCCCAGTCCTCGCAGGGCCGTAACTATGGCTACACCTTC. This encodes CASSSQSSQGRNYGYTF.

V is TRBV13 and J is TRBJ2-7; 11 positions match TRBD1. After removal of 5 bases from V and 6 bases from J, the junction contained 6 bases not matched to a gene. Germline V CDR1 and CDR2: PRHDT, FYEKMQ (reference sequence). This CDR3 spans 14 amino acids. The CDR3 DNA follows: TGTGCCAGCAGCACATCCGGGACAGGGGGCGAGCAGTACTTC. Its protein product is CASSTSGTGGEQYF.

J is TRBJ1-2 and V is TRBV14; the D is unclear. Germline V gene sequence: CDR1 SGHDN, CDR2 FVKESK. The CDR3 sequence is 14 residues long. V was cut by 4 bases and J by 10 bases, with 19 bases left in between. The CDR3 loop reads CASSLPGGSLSYTF. The CDR3, as DNA: TGTGCCAGCAGCCTCCCGGGAGGTTCGTTGTCCTACACCTTC.